The rows below give T cell receptor beta chains drawn from one sample of a study of cytomegalovirus exposure and HLA in healthy donors. The method was immunoSEQ multiplex PCR; TCRdb's version includes in-frame clones alone and lacks a portion of them. The table lists over 130,000 clones, 60% to 85% of them singletons, with roughly 6% in the top ten. Sequencing was done on a sample of PBMCs. Source of these receptors: a man aged 50-60 years in good health and CMV-seropositive. CDR3s include the opening cysteine and the closing phenylalanine or tryptophan. A D gene is named only where the DNA matches it firmly. Where a row states a size, it is once, few, many or the class of an expanded clone; other rows omit it.

TRBV5-4	TRBD2	once	TRBJ2-7	CASSFLAGGEQYF	TGTGCCAGCAGCTTTTTAGCGGGAGGCGAGCAGTACTTC
TRBV5-5	.	.	TRBJ2-2	CASSFLNTGELFF	TGTGCCAGCAGCTTCCTGAACACCGGGGAGCTGTTTTTT
TRBV12-5	.	.	TRBJ2-1	CASGLGTGIGEQFF	TGTGCTAGTGGTTTGGGAACAGGGATAGGTGAGCAGTTCTTC
TRBV6-5	TRBD2	.	TRBJ2-7	CASRTSGSYEQYF	TGTGCCAGCAGAACTAGCGGTTCCTACGAGCAGTACTTC
TRBV18	.	.	TRBJ2-5	CASSPPPQQETQYF	TGTGCCAGCTCACCACCCCCACAGCAAGAGACCCAGTACTTC
TRBV5-4	.	few	TRBJ1-6	CASSQDSNSPLHF	TGTGCCAGCAGCCAGGACAGTAATTCACCCCTCCACTTT
TRBV4-2	TRBD1	.	TRBJ2-6	CASSPPSPTGASSSGANVLTF	TGTGCCAGCAGCCCCCCCTCCCCGACAGGGGCCTCCTCCTCTGGGGCCAACGTCCTGACTTTC
TRBV7-7	TRBD1	.	TRBJ2-5	CASSFGTGGPQETQYF	TGTGCTAGCAGCTTCGGGACAGGGGGCCCCCAAGAGACCCAGTACTTC
TRBV7-9	TRBD1	few	TRBJ2-1	CASSPPGQNLNEQFF	TGTGCCAGCAGCCCACCGGGACAGAATCTAAATGAGCAGTTCTTC
TRBV7-9	.	.	TRBJ2-1	CASSLMGGGSDEQFF	TGTGCCAGCAGCTTAATGGGAGGAGGCTCTGATGAGCAGTTCTTC
TRBV5-1	TRBD1	.	TRBJ2-7	CASSYNRGLYEQYF	TGCGCCAGCAGCTACAACAGGGGGCTCTACGAGCAGTACTTC
TRBV28	.	.	TRBJ1-5	CASSPGGGSQPQHF	TGTGCCAGCAGCCCCGGGGGGGGGAGTCAGCCCCAGCATTTT
TRBV7-2	TRBD2	once	TRBJ2-1	CASSPPGAGGRQFF	TGTGCCAGCAGCCCCCCTGGTGCGGGAGGGAGGCAGTTCTTC
TRBV5-1	.	.	TRBJ2-2	CASRPGTRNTGELFF	TGCGCCAGCAGGCCCGGGACAAGGAACACCGGGGAGCTGTTTTTT
TRBV5-1	.	.	TRBJ1-1	CASSRDPNTEAFF	TGCGCCAGCAGCAGAGATCCGAACACTGAAGCTTTCTTT
TRBV2	.	.	TRBJ2-7	CASRQGWGWGSEQYF	TGTGCCAGCAGACAGGGTTGGGGATGGGGCTCCGAGCAGTACTTC
TRBV6-1	TRBD1	.	TRBJ1-5	CASARTGYSNQPQHF	TGTGCCAGCGCACGGACAGGTTATAGCAATCAGCCCCAGCATTTT
TRBV4-1	TRBD1	.	TRBJ2-2	CASSHDRGRNTGELFF	TGCGCCAGCAGTCACGACAGGGGGCGAAACACCGGGGAGCTGTTTTTT
TRBV9	.	.	TRBJ2-7	CASSVGFPDSYEQYF	TGTGCCAGCAGCGTAGGTTTCCCAGACTCCTACGAGCAGTACTTC
TRBV5-1	.	few	TRBJ2-7	CASSLATSNEQYF	TGCGCCAGCAGCCTAGCGACCTCAAACGAGCAGTACTTC
TRBV5-1	TRBD1	few	TRBJ2-7	CASSPGQGIFYEQYF	TGCGCCAGCAGCCCGGGACAGGGGATTTTCTACGAGCAGTACTTC
TRBV5-1	TRBD2	few	TRBJ2-7	CASSGGLAESSYEQYF	TGCGCCAGCAGCGGCGGGCTAGCGGAGAGCTCCTACGAGCAGTACTTC
TRBV19	TRBD1	.	TRBJ1-2	CASSSRGRGNDGYTF	TGTGCCAGTAGTTCCCGGGGCAGGGGGAATGATGGCTACACCTTC